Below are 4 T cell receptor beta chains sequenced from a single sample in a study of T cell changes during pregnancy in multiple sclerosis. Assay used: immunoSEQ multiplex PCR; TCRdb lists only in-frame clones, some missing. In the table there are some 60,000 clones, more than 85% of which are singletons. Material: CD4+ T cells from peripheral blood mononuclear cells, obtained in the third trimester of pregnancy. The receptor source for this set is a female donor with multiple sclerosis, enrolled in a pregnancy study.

Here the CDR3 DNA reads TGCGCCAGCAGCCGAGGGGGGACAGTCACCTACGAGCAGTACTTC. This encodes CASSRGGTVTYEQYF. The V and J genes are TRBV5-1 and TRBJ2-7; possibly TRBD1 for D (7 bases). This CDR3 comprises 15 residues. In germline, CDR1 is SGHRS, CDR2 YFSETQ. Trimming left V 4 bases short and J 2 bases short, with 16 bases between.

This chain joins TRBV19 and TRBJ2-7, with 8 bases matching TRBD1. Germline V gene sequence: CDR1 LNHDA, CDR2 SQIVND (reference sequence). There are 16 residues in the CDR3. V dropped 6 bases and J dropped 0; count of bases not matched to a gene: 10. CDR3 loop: CASSLNGQGASYEQYF. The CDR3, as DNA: TGTGCCAGTAGCCTAAACGGGCAGGGGGCCTCCTACGAGCAGTACTTC.

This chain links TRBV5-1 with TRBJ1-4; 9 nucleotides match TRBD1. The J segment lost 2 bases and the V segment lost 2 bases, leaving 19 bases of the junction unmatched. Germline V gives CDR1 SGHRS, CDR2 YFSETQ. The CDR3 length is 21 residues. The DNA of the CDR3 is TGCGCCAGCAGCTTCGGACCGGGACAGGGTTTTGGTTTAGTTACTAATGAAAAACTGTTTTTT. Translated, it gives CASSFGPGQGFGLVTNEKLFF.

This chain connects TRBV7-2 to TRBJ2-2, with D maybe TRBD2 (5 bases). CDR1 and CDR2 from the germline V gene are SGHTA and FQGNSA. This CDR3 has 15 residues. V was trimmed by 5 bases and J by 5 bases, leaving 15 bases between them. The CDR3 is CASSDQRTATGELFF. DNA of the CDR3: TGTGCCAGCAGCGATCAGCGGACCGCTACCGGGGAGCTGTTTTTT.